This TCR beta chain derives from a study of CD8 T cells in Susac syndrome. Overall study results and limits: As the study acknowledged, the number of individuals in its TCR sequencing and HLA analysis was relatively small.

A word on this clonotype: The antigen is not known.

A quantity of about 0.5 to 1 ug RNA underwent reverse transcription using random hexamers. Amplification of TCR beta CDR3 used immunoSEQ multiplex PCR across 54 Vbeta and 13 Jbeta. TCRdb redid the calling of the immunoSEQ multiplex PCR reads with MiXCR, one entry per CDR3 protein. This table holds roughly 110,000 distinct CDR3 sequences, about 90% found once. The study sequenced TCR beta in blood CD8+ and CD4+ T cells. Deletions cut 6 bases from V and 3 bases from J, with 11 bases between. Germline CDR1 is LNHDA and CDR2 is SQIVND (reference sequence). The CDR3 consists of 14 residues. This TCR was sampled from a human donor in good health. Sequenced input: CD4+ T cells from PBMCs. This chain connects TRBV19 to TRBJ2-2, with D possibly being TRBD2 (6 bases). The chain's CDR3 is CASSPGLDTGELFF. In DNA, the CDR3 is TGTGCCAGTAGCCCGGGACTGGACACCGGGGAGCTGTTTTTT.